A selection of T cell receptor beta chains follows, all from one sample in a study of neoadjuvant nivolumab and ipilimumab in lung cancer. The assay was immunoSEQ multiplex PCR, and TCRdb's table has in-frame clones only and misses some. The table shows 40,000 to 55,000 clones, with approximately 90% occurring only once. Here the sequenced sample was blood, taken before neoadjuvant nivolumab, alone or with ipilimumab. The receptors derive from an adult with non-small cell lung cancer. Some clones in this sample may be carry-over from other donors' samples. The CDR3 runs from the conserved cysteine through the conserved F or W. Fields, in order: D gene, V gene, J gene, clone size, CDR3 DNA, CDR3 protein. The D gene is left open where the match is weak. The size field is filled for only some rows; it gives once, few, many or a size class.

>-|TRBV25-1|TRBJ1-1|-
TGTGCCAGCAGAGATCCCGGGGGCTCCACTGAAGCTTTCTTT
CASRDPGGSTEAFF
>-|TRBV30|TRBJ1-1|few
TGTGCCTGGAGTGTAACGAGGGGGACTGAAGCTTTCTTT
CAWSVTRGTEAFF
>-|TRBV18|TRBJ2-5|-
TGTGCCAGCTCACCAATCTACCAAGAGACCCAGTACTTC
CASSPIYQETQYF
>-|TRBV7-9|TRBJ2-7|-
TGTGCCAGCAGCTCGCCGGGCCCGTCGGGGCAGTACTTC
CASSSPGPSGQYF
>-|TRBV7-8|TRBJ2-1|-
TGTGCCAGCAGCTCCGAGTATGAGCAGTTCTTC
CASSSEYEQFF
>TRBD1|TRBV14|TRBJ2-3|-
TGTGCCAGCAGCCTAAACAGGGGCCTGGGTGATACGCAGTATTTT
CASSLNRGLGDTQYF
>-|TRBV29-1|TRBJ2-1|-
TGCAGCGTTTCAGTTTTGCTCAATGAGCAGTTCTTC
CSVSVLLNEQFF
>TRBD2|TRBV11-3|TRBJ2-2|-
TGTGCCAGCAGTTCGGGCGGGAGATGGGCCGGGGAGCTGTTTTTT
CASSSGGRWAGELFF
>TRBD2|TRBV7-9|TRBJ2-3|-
TGTGCCAGCAGCTCGGGGACTAGCGGGAGGTTAGATACGCAGTATTTT
CASSSGTSGRLDTQYF
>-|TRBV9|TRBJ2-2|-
TGTGCCAGCAGCCGCACCCGGGGCACCGGGGAGCTGTTTTTT
CASSRTRGTGELFF
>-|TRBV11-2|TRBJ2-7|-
TGTGCCAGCAGCGGCCTTGGGGGACCCTACGAGCAGTACTTC
CASSGLGGPYEQYF
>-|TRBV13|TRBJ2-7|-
TGTGCCAGCAGCGAACCGGGACCGTCCTACGAGCAGTACTTC
CASSEPGPSYEQYF
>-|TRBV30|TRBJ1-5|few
TGTGCCTGGAGTGCCGATAGCAATCAGCCCCAGCATTTT
CAWSADSNQPQHF
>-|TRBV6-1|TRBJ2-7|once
TGTGCCAGCAGGACACCGGGAGACAGCGGCGAGCAGTACTTC
CASRTPGDSGEQYF
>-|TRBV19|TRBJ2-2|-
TGTGCCAGTAGTTGGGACCATAACACCGGGGAGCTGTTTTTT
CASSWDHNTGELFF
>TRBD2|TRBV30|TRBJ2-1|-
TGTGCCTGGAGTGTGTCGGGACTAGCGGCTAACAATGAGCAGTTCTTC
CAWSVSGLAANNEQFF
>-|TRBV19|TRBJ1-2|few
TGTGCCAGTAGTAAGGGAGACAGCGGACCCTATGGCTACACCTTC
CASSKGDSGPYGYTF
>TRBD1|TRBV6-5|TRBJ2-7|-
TGTGCCAGCAGTACGACCGACAGGGCGATCGCTCAGCAGTACTTC
CASSTTDRAIAQQYF
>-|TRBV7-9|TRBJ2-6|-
TGTGCCAGCAGCAGGAGGGACCGCCCGTCTGGGGCCAACGTCCTGACTTTC
CASSRRDRPSGANVLTF
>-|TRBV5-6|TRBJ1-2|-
TGTGCCAGCAGCGGCCCGGGGCAGTCCTATGGCTACACCTTC
CASSGPGQSYGYTF
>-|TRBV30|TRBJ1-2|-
TGTGCCCTCCGAAGGGAGGATGGCTACACCTTC
CALRREDGYTF
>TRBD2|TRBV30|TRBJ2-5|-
TGTGCCTGGAAAGTAGCGGGAGGGTTTGGGACCCAGTACTTC
CAWKVAGGFGTQYF
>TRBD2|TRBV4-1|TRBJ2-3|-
TGCGCCAGCAGCCAAGTTCTCCCCAGCACTAGCGGGAGGCCAACAGATACGCAGTATTTT
CASSQVLPSTSGRPTDTQYF
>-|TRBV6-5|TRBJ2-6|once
TGTGCCAGCAGTTCCAGATCCTCTGGGGCCAACGTCCTGACTTTC
CASSSRSSGANVLTF
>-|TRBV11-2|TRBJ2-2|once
TGTGCCAGCAGGCTAGTTAACACCGGGGAGCTGTTTTTT
CASRLVNTGELFF
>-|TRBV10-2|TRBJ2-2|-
TGCGCCAGCAAAGCCTCGAACACCGGGGAGCTGTTTTTT
CASKASNTGELFF